These 27 T cell receptor beta chains came from one sample sequenced in a study of T cell responses to AZD1222 COVID-19 vaccine. This table comes from immunoSEQ multiplex PCR, and its TCRdb copy is limited to in-frame clones, with some not included. This table holds approximately 150,000 clones, roughly nine tenths found once. Material: peripheral blood, obtained 28 days after the second AZD1222 dose. These receptors were obtained from an adult who received the AZD1222 COVID-19 vaccine.

The V call is TRBV3-1 (or the pseudogene TRBV3-2), the J call TRBJ2-2; D gene unclear. The CDR3 consists of 12 residues. CDR1 is LGHDT and CDR2 is YNNKEL in the germline V gene (reference sequence). The germline V and J ends were trimmed by 3 bases and 5 bases, with 4 bases remaining between them. The CDR3 loop is CASSHPTGELFF. CDR3 DNA sequence: TGTGCCAGCAGCCACCCAACCGGGGAGCTGTTTTTT.

The chain joins TRBV6-5 to TRBJ2-1; 7 bases are shared with TRBD2. The V gene's germline CDR1 is MNHEY and CDR2 SVGAGI. The CDR3 is 15 amino acids. V was clipped by 10 bases and J by 9 bases; unmatched bases: 18. This CDR3 is CATNSWAGARGEQFF. The CDR3 DNA is TGTGCCACCAACTCCTGGGCGGGAGCTCGAGGTGAGCAGTTCTTC.

The chain is built from TRBV7-2 and TRBJ1-1; D is ambiguous. Looked up from germline, CDR1 is SGHTA and CDR2 is FQGNSA. This CDR3 has 14 residues. V shed 2 bases and J shed 1 base, with 8 bases lying between them. The CDR3 sequence: CASSLFPRNTEAFF. CDR3 bases: TGTGCCAGCAGCTTATTCCCGCGGAACACTGAAGCTTTCTTT.

The chain carries TRBV5-1 and TRBJ1-4; D perhaps matches TRBD1 (5 bases). The CDR3 is made up of 16 amino acids. Germline V gene data show CDR1 as SGHRS and CDR2 as YFSETQ. Between the trimmed V and J ends, which lost 0 bases and 3 bases, there was a span of 12 bases. This CDR3 reads CASSLGGEGANEKLFF. Here the CDR3 DNA reads TGCGCCAGCAGCTTGGGGGGCGAGGGAGCTAATGAAAAACTGTTTTTT. Drawing the rest from reference TRBV5-1 and TRBJ1-4, the complete variable domain is KAGVTQTPRYLIKTRGQQVTLSCSPISGHRSVSWYQQTPGQGLQFLFEYFSETQRNKGNFPGRFSGRQFSNSRSEMNVSTLELGDSALYLCASSLGGEGANEKLFFGSGTQLSVL.

The genes are TRBV19 and TRBJ2-7; D unclear. The CDR3 is 14 amino acids. Germline V lookup: CDR1 LNHDA, CDR2 SQIVND (reference sequence). Trimming pared 3 bases from V and 4 bases from J, leaving 13 bases between. Here the CDR3 DNA reads TGTGCCAGTAGTATGGGGAATTTGGGTTACGAGCAGTACTTC. It encodes CASSMGNLGYEQYF.

The chain couples TRBV5-4 to TRBJ2-7, with TRBD2 as a possible D gene (5 bases). V lost 4 bases and J lost 6, with 11 bases in between. Germline-derived CDR1 and CDR2 are SGHNT and YYREEE (reference sequence). The CDR3 sequence is 12 residues long. CDR3 DNA: TGTGCCAGCAGCCCTGTCGGAGGCGAGCAGTACTTC. Translated, it gives CASSPVGGEQYF.

The chain links TRBV29-1 to TRBJ1-1; no clear D. Trimming left V 3 bases short and J 4 bases short, with 15 bases between. From germline, CDR1 is SQVTM and CDR2 ANQGSEA. CDR3 size: 14 residues. The CDR3 region is CSVERRAASTEAFF. DNA of the CDR3: TGCAGCGTTGAGAGGAGGGCTGCGAGCACTGAAGCTTTCTTT. The full variable domain, with the rest looked up from reference TRBV29-1 and TRBJ1-1, is SAVISQKPSRDICQRGTSLTIQCQVDSQVTMMFWYRQQPGQSLTLIATANQGSEATYESGFVIDKFPISRPNLTFSTLTVSNMSPEDSSIYLCSVERRAASTEAFFGQGTRLTVV.

The J gene is TRBJ2-7, the V gene TRBV11-2; no clear D gene. Trimming took off 5 bases at V and 4 bases at J, with 12 bases between the two ends. This CDR3 is 13 amino acids long. CDR1 and CDR2 from the germline V gene are SGHAT and FQNNGV. The CDR3 coding sequence is TGTGCCAGCAGCCCCAACAGACCGTACGAGCAGTACTTC. Its protein is CASSPNRPYEQYF.

V and J are TRBV7-8 and TRBJ2-5, with 12 bases identical to TRBD1. The germline gives CDR1 SGHVS, CDR2 FQNEAQ. The CDR3 is 18 amino acids. Losses at the gene ends were 5 bases for V and 1 base for J; bases not matched to a gene: 11. CDR3 residues: CASSRDRGRRGTQETQYF. CDR3 DNA sequence: TGTGCCAGCAGCCGGGACAGGGGGCGCCGAGGGACCCAAGAGACCCAGTACTTC.

V and J are TRBV7-2 and TRBJ2-3; 12 bases fit TRBD2. V lost 5 bases to trimming and J lost 2 bases; unmatched junction nucleotides: 8. Per germline, CDR1 SGHTA and CDR2 FQGNSA. The CDR3 has 17 amino acids. The CDR3: CASSHRTSGVNTDTQYF. The CDR3 DNA follows: TGTGCCAGCAGCCATCGGACTAGCGGGGTTAACACAGATACGCAGTATTTT.

This rearrangement joins TRBV6-4 to TRBJ1-6, with TRBD1 matching 7 bases. This CDR3 region has 17 residues. V shed 3 bases, J shed 7 bases, and the junction held 12 bases outside the gene matches. The germline CDR1 and CDR2 sequences are MRHNA and SNTAGT. The CDR3, as DNA: TGTGCCAGCAGTGAGAACGGACAGGAAAGAGGCAATTCACCCCTCCACTTT. This translates into CASSENGQERGNSPLHF.

The chain couples TRBV4-1 to TRBJ2-7; possible D gene TRBD1, 5 bases. V lost 1 base and J 4 bases, leaving 17 bases between the germline ends. From germline, CDR1 is MGHRA and CDR2 YSYEKL. The CDR3 is made up of 16 amino acids. CDR3 DNA: TGCGCCAGCAGCCAAGGGAACATGGTAGGGGCTTACGAGCAGTACTTC. Residues: CASSQGNMVGAYEQYF.

The V gene is TRBV11-3, the J gene TRBJ1-2; D may be TRBD1 (5 bases). CDR3 length: 16 residues. Germline assignment: CDR1 SGHNT and CDR2 YENEEA. The V and J ends lost 5 bases and 7 bases respectively, with 23 bases between them. The CDR3 is CASSGGSTREVGGYTF. CDR3 in DNA: TGTGCCAGCAGCGGCGGCTCGACCAGGGAGGTTGGTGGCTACACCTTC. The full variable domain, with the rest looked up from reference TRBV11-3 and TRBJ1-2, is EAGVVQSPRYKIIEKKQPVAFWCNPISGHNTLYWYLQNLGQGPELLIRYENEEAVDDSQLPKDRFSAERLKGVDSTLKIQPAELGDSAVYLCASSGGSTREVGGYTFGSGTRLTVV.

This clone was counted a single time. The genes are TRBV7-2 and TRBJ2-1; 7 nucleotides line up with TRBD2. With V trimmed by 5 bases and J by 4 bases, 8 bases remained unmatched. Germline V gene lookup returns CDR1 SGHTA and CDR2 FQGNSA. The CDR3 is 15 residues long. CDR3 region: CASSPGGGRYNEQFF. The CDR3 DNA follows: TGTGCCAGCAGCCCTGGGGGGGGTAGATACAATGAGCAGTTCTTC.

This chain connects TRBV5-4 to TRBJ1-2, with 7 bases matching TRBD1. Germline assignment: CDR1 SGHNT and CDR2 YYREEE (reference sequence). With 4 bases clipped from V and 5 bases from J, the junction kept 23 bases outside the gene matches. This CDR3 has 19 amino acids. The CDR3 sequence: CASSQQGRGGGVKDYGYTF. CDR3 nucleotides: TGTGCCAGCAGCCAGCAGGGGCGAGGGGGCGGGGTGAAGGATTATGGCTACACCTTC. The full variable domain, completed using reference TRBV5-4 and TRBJ1-2, is ETGVTQSPTHLIKTRGQQVTLRCSSQSGHNTVSWYQQALGQGPQFIFQYYREEENGRGNFPPRFSGLQFPNYSSELNVNALELDDSALYLCASSQQGRGGGVKDYGYTFGSGTRLTVV.

The rearrangement joins TRBV19 to TRBJ1-1; 7 bases map to TRBD1. CDR3 length equals 15 residues. Trimming at V came to 0 bases and at J to 8 bases, leaving 9 bases not matched to a gene. The germline V gene has CDR1 LNHDA and CDR2 SQIVND (reference sequence). The CDR3 reads CASSIDRFPTGEAFF. CDR3 sequence (DNA): TGTGCCAGTAGTATAGATCGGTTCCCGACAGGGGAAGCTTTCTTT.

J is TRBJ1-1 and V is TRBV7-9; the D is unclear. The CDR3 has 11 residues. Germline CDR1 SEHNR, CDR2 FQNEAQ (reference sequence). The ends were cut back, 1 base at V and 11 bases at J, with 8 bases in the middle. This CDR3 is CASSLEGGAFF. The CDR3 nucleotides read TGTGCCAGCAGCTTAGAAGGTGGGGCTTTCTTT.

CDR3 DNA: TGTGCCAGCGGGACAGGGGAATGGGTATATAATTCACCCCTCCACTTT. Its protein product is CASGTGEWVYNSPLHF. V and J are TRBV11-2 and TRBJ1-6; 10 nucleotides line up with TRBD1. Germline V gene lookup returns CDR1 SGHAT and CDR2 FQNNGV. J gave up 4 bases and V 8 bases, and 8 bases lay outside the gene matches. This CDR3 is built from 16 residues.

V usage is TRBV6-1 and J usage is TRBJ1-1; unclear D gene. The CDR3 is 13 amino acids. The germline CDR1 and CDR2 sequences are MNHNS and SASEGT. Trimming took off 2 bases at V and 3 bases at J, with 7 bases between the two ends. This CDR3 reads CASSESWDTEAFF. The CDR3 nucleotides are TGTGCCAGCAGTGAAAGTTGGGACACTGAAGCTTTCTTT.

The chain carries TRBV30 and TRBJ2-3; 9 bases align to TRBD2. The germline V gene encodes CDR1 GTSNPN and CDR2 SVGIG (reference sequence). This CDR3 spans 13 amino acids. The V segment lost 6 bases and the J segment 6 bases; nucleotides outside the gene matches: 7. The CDR3 protein is CACGAGGWDTQYF. In DNA form, the CDR3 reads TGTGCCTGCGGAGCGGGAGGTTGGGATACGCAGTATTTT.

The chain couples TRBV30 to TRBJ2-5; 10 bases are shared with TRBD2. CDR1 and CDR2 from the germline V gene are GTSNPN and SVGIG (reference sequence). The V gene end was trimmed by 4 bases and the J gene end by 5 bases; junction bases not matched to a gene: 28. The CDR3 spans 21 residues. The CDR3 sequence: CAWIALGQAGGPLLLLETQYF. As DNA, the CDR3 is TGTGCCTGGATCGCGCTCGGGCAAGCGGGGGGGCCTCTTCTTCTTCTGGAGACCCAGTACTTC.

This clone was seen a handful of times. The chain combines TRBV16 with TRBJ2-7; 9 bases are a match to TRBD1. Looked up from germline, CDR1 is KGHSY and CDR2 is FQNENV. CDR3 length equals 13 residues. The junction had 7 bases not matched to a gene; V was cut back by 8 bases and J by 5 bases. CDR3 region: CASAWTGDHEQYF. The CDR3, as DNA: TGTGCCAGCGCTTGGACAGGGGACCACGAGCAGTACTTC.

The chain combines TRBV5-6 with TRBJ2-6; 10 positions match TRBD1. This CDR3 is built from 17 residues. Trimming took 2 bases from V and 4 from J; bases not matched to a gene: 6. From germline, CDR1 is SGHDT and CDR2 YYEEEE. CDR3 bases: TGTGCCAGCAGCTTACGACAGGGGGCTCCCGGGGCCAACGTCCTGACTTTC. Translation: CASSLRQGAPGANVLTF. Variable domain in full (rest from reference TRBV5-6 and TRBJ2-6): DAGVTQSPTHLIKTRGQQVTLRCSPKSGHDTVSWYQQALGQGPQFIFQYYEEEERQRGNFPDRFSGHQFPNYSSELNVNALLLGDSALYLCASSLRQGAPGANVLTFGAGSRLTVL.

The genes are TRBV4-2 and TRBJ1-2; maybe TRBD1 (6 bases). Trimming stripped 1 base from V and 4 bases from J, with 7 bases between. Germline values: CDR1 LGHNA, CDR2 YNFKEQ. The CDR3 consists of 13 residues. The CDR3 DNA reads TGTGCCAGCAGCCAAGGAGGGGGCTATGGCTACACCTTC. Encoded protein: CASSQGGGYGYTF.

The gene calls are TRBV19 and TRBJ2-1; D is undetermined. There are 11 residues in the CDR3. Germline CDR1 reads LNHDA; CDR2 reads SQIVND (reference sequence). V was clipped by 5 bases and J by 4 bases, with 3 bases between them. CDR3 loop: CASSEYNEQFF. The CDR3 bases are TGTGCCAGTAGTGAATACAATGAGCAGTTCTTC.

The V and J genes are TRBV5-1 and TRBJ2-1, with D maybe TRBD1 (5 bases). Germline V CDR1 and CDR2: SGHRS, YFSETQ. V was cut by 0 bases and J by 8 bases, with 15 bases left in between. The CDR3 is 15 amino acids. The DNA of the CDR3 is TGCGCCAGCAGCTTGGGGGGCATAGGGCTCCATGAGCAGTTCTTC. Its protein product is CASSLGGIGLHEQFF.

This chain connects TRBV30 to TRBJ1-4; D not certain. CDR3 length equals 17 residues. In germline, CDR1 is GTSNPN, CDR2 SVGIG (reference sequence). V lost 4 bases to trimming and J lost 2 bases, with 20 bases between them. CDR3 bases: TGTGCCTGGAAGCCCCCCGGGGTTCTAGCCACTAATGAAAAACTGTTTTTT. Its protein is CAWKPPGVLATNEKLFF.